This TCR beta chain was recorded in a study of blood T cell repertoires in COVID-19 (dated by TCRdb to about 2020). Regarding the research as a whole: Samples from collaborators originated in the United States, Italy and Spain and spanned both the acute and convalescent phases of COVID-19. The material from the prospective study consisted of cDNA or gDNA derived from T cells, B-cell-depleted T cells, or PBMCs. Subjects who had been exposed to COVID-19, were actively infected with it, or had recovered from it provided the deeply sampled blood TCRbeta repertoires that made up the dataset. The repertoires were released in a freely available public database intended as a resource for research on the immune response to SARS-CoV-2. The samples were drawn from the first 160 participants of the ongoing ImmuneRACE study and from under 1,500 subjects provided by 6 global collaborators. Nearly every sample came with metadata listing a de-identified subject ID, COVID-19 status, age in years and sex. HLA class I and class II types, where available, came from metadata supplied by the sample provider rather than from assay-based typing. The research as a whole found: The amount of clinical and demographic metadata varied by source and participant and was provided uncurated.

From the germline V gene (reference sequence), CDR1 is LNHDA and CDR2 is SQIVND. Here V drops 5 bases and J drops 8 bases, and the junction holds 13 bases not matched to any gene. From cysteine to phenylalanine, the CDR3 is 16 amino acids long. Of all the DNA, just the CDR3 is kept, 48 bases in frame from base 1. Of note for this clone: The clone's antigen remains unknown. The input lacks base qualities; no much larger clone sits a single base away.

The immunoSEQ Assay, a bias-controlled multiplex PCR, was used to amplify TCRbeta CDR3 regions from genomic DNA. For the original study's pipeline: The number of nucleated cells in each sample was estimated by amplification of reference gene primers within the assay. To quantify the absolute abundance of each unique TCRbeta CDR3 rearrangement, sequence reads were collapsed and filtered. Productive Simpson clonality was computed per sample as the square root of Simpson's diversity index over productive rearrangements. TCRdb provides this immuneACCESS table in a form limited to in-frame rearrangements. Some clones are lacking; in checked studies, under half of them reflect an unresolved V gene, and why the rest are absent is not known. The V and J calls and clone size are taken from that table; D and trimming were inferred from the DNA. The sample table holds about 310,000 clones, of which roughly 87% were seen once. The top ten hold approximately 2% of the sample.

The collaborating institutions used their own protocols to collect whole blood in K2EDTA tubes. For TCRbeta analysis, collaborators shipped samples in one of three forms: frozen whole blood, isolated PBMCs, or DNA extracted from either of those sample types. The chain couples TRBV19 to TRBJ2-1; 9 central nucleotides agree with TRBD2. This sequence originates from a man aged 18 to 29 with active or convalescent COVID-19. The sequencing sample was made of peripheral blood. The CDR3 reads CASSVNTAGGLDEQFF. The nucleotide sequence reads as follows: TGTGCCAGTAGTGTCAACACAGCGGGAGGACTTGATGAGCAGTTCTTC.